Listed here are 14 T cell receptor beta chains from one sample, sequenced in a study of cytomegalovirus exposure and HLA in healthy donors. PCR involved 60 Vbeta and 13 Jbeta primers. TCRdb's copy holds only in-frame clones and misses some; the assay was immunoSEQ multiplex PCR. The profile shows about 160,000 clones, 70% to 90% of them singletons. The sequencing input was PBMCs. The origin of the receptors is a woman in her 30s in good health and CMV-seropositive.

As regards this clone: One junction end disagrees with the germline gene, perhaps due to a read error. This chain links TRBV7-9 with TRBJ2-5; 8 bases line up with TRBD1. The germline gives CDR1 SEHNR, CDR2 FQNEAQ (reference sequence). This CDR3 is 14 amino acids long. The CDR3 loop is CSSSPRRTGETQYF. As DNA, the CDR3 is TGTTCCAGCAGCCCCCGGAGGACAGGGGAGACCCAGTACTTC. Complete variable domain (other parts from reference TRBV7-9 and TRBJ2-5): DTGVSQNPRHKITKRGQNVTFRCDPISEHNRLYWYRQTLGQGPEFLTYFQNEAQLEKSRLLSDRFSAERPKGSFSTLEIQRTEQGDSAMYLCSSSPRRTGETQYFGPGTRLLVL.

The V call is TRBV28, the J call TRBJ1-5; no clear D gene. Trimming removed 1 base from V and 4 bases from J, with 11 bases in between. The CDR3 sequence is 15 residues long. CDR1 is MDHEN and CDR2 is SYDVKM in the germline V gene. The CDR3 loop reads CASSLSSRLNQPQHF. CDR3 nucleotide sequence: TGTGCCAGCAGTTTATCTTCCAGATTGAATCAGCCCCAGCATTTT. The variable domain in full, completed from reference TRBV28 and TRBJ1-5, reads DVKVTQSSRYLVKRTGEKVFLECVQDMDHENMFWYRQDPGLGLRLIYFSYDVKMKEKGDIPEGYSVSREKKERFSLILESASTNQTSMYLCASSLSSRLNQPQHFGDGTRLSIL.

DNA for the CDR3: TGTGCCAGCAGTGTCGGGACAGGTTTAACAGGCGGCTACACCTTC. Its translation: CASSVGTGLTGGYTF. The chain carries TRBV25-1 and TRBJ1-2; 8 nucleotides match TRBD1. V lost 4 bases and J lost 8; bases outside the gene matches: 12. Per germline, CDR1 MGHDK and CDR2 SYGVNS. The CDR3 runs 15 residues.

This clone was seen just once. J is TRBJ2-3 and V is TRBV5-5, with D possibly being TRBD1 (6 bases). Looked up from germline, CDR1 is SGHKS and CDR2 is YYEKEE (reference sequence). Trimming pared 5 bases from V and 2 bases from J, leaving 12 bases between. The CDR3 is 14 residues long. CDR3 amino acids: CASSQGQITDTQYF. In nucleotides, the CDR3 is TGTGCCAGCAGTCAAGGACAGATCACAGATACGCAGTATTTT.

The V and J genes are TRBV9 and TRBJ2-2, with 9 bases aligning to TRBD2. This CDR3 comprises 14 residues. Looked up from germline, CDR1 is SGDLS and CDR2 is YYNGEE. V was clipped by 4 bases and J by 8 bases; unmatched bases: 6. This CDR3 reads CASSPITSGGELFF. As DNA, the CDR3 is TGTGCCAGCAGCCCAATCACTAGCGGGGGGGAGCTGTTTTTT.

The chain employs TRBV15 and TRBJ2-7, with 8 bases matching TRBD1. Germline trimming cut 0 bases from V and 4 bases from J; bases unmatched to any gene: 14. This CDR3 is built from 18 residues. From germline, CDR1 is LNHNV and CDR2 YYDKDF (reference sequence). This CDR3 reads CATSRDPPGGDGSYEQYF. The CDR3 DNA follows: TGTGCCACCAGCAGAGATCCCCCAGGGGGCGATGGGTCGTACGAGCAGTACTTC. The variable domain in full, with the rest retrieved from reference TRBV15 and TRBJ2-7, is DAMVIQNPRYQVTQFGKPVTLSCSQTLNHNVMYWYQQKSSQAPKLLFHYYDKDFNNEADTPDNFQSRRPNTSFCFLDIRSPGLGDTAMYLCATSRDPPGGDGSYEQYFGPGTRLTVT.

This rearrangement joins TRBV4-1 to TRBJ2-7; 10 nucleotides line up with TRBD1. J was trimmed by 1 base and V by 4 bases; bases with no gene match: 4. The germline V gene encodes CDR1 MGHRA and CDR2 YSYEKL. CDR3 size: 15 residues. The DNA of the CDR3 is TGCGCCAGCAGCCGCCGACAGGGGGCTTCCTACGAGCAGTACTTC. Translated, it gives CASSRRQGASYEQYF.

V usage is TRBV6-1 and J usage is TRBJ2-2, with TRBD2 matching over 8 bases. J lost 4 bases, V lost 5 bases, and 6 bases had no gene match. The CDR3 contains 15 residues. Germline CDR1 MNHNS, CDR2 SASEGT. DNA for the CDR3: TGTGCCAGCAGTAGGGCGGGGGGTCTCACCGGGGAGCTGTTTTTT. Protein sequence: CASSRAGGLTGELFF.

The V call is TRBV5-5, the J call TRBJ2-7, with 8 bases fitting TRBD1. Germline assignment: CDR1 SGHKS and CDR2 YYEKEE (reference sequence). CDR3 size: 16 residues. V was clipped by 4 bases and J by 0 bases; unmatched bases: 9. The CDR3 reads CASSPRTGTNSYEQYF. In DNA form, the CDR3 reads TGTGCCAGCAGCCCAAGGACAGGGACAAACTCCTACGAGCAGTACTTC.

This chain joins TRBV6-6 and TRBJ1-5; D unclear. The CDR3 covers 14 residues. Germline V gene sequence: CDR1 MNHNY, CDR2 SVGAGI (reference sequence). Trimming left V 0 bases short and J 5 bases short, with 8 bases between. CDR3 region: CASSYSELYQPQHF. As DNA, the CDR3 is TGTGCCAGCAGTTACTCTGAGCTGTATCAGCCCCAGCATTTT.

The V call is TRBV28, the J call TRBJ1-2; D unclear. The V gene's germline CDR1 is MDHEN and CDR2 SYDVKM. The length of the CDR3 is 12 residues. Trimming removed 6 bases from V and 1 base from J, with 6 bases in between. The CDR3 is CASRSINYGYTF. In nucleotides, the CDR3 is TGTGCCAGCAGGTCCATTAACTATGGCTACACCTTC.

The rearrangement links TRBV5-6 to TRBJ2-2; weak D call: TRBD2 (6 bases). Germline CDR1 SGHDT, CDR2 YYEEEE. This CDR3 region has 17 residues. The ends were cut back, 2 bases at V and 2 bases at J, with 16 bases in the middle. CDR3 bases: TGTGCCAGCAGCTTCTCCTACGGGGGACTCAACACCGGGGAGCTGTTTTTT. Amino acid sequence: CASSFSYGGLNTGELFF.

The chain joins TRBV4-2 to TRBJ2-3; 8 bases match TRBD2. CDR1 and CDR2 (germline): LGHNA, YNFKEQ. The V gene end was trimmed by 3 bases and the J gene end by 1 base; junction bases not matched to a gene: 9. CDR3 length: 17 residues. This CDR3 reads CASSHANSGDGTDTQYF. DNA for the CDR3: TGTGCCAGCAGCCATGCCAATAGCGGGGATGGCACAGATACGCAGTATTTT.

The chain combines TRBV5-6 with TRBJ2-4; D may be TRBD1 (6 bases). Germline V gives CDR1 SGHDT, CDR2 YYEEEE. The CDR3 length is 12 residues. V lost 5 bases and J 8 bases, leaving 11 bases between the germline ends. CDR3 nucleotides: TGTGCCAGCAGTCGTACAGGGTACATTCAGTACTTC. Residues: CASSRTGYIQYF.